A single T cell receptor beta chain is shown here with its context. What antigen it recognizes has not been identified. No base-level quality is on record; no much larger clone is a single base apart. Peripheral blood CD8+ and CD4+ T cells from healthy donors, Susac syndrome patients and multiple sclerosis patients were profiled using high-throughput TCR beta sequencing. Multiple sclerosis controls were treatment-naive patients with stable or active relapsing-remitting disease fulfilling revised McDonald criteria. Bulk CD8+ and CD4+ T cells were purified by magnetic negative isolation, while CD8+ TEMRA cells were enriched using FACS. Blood was collected in EDTA tubes and processed within 24 hours, with PBMCs isolated through density gradient centrifugation. PBMCs intended for TCR sequencing were frozen in liquid nitrogen and were later thawed in a 37 degrees C water bath. The sorted or isolated CD4+, CD8+ and CD8+ TEMRA cells had a purity of 90% or higher.

The record originates from a study of CD8 T cells in Susac syndrome (dated by TCRdb to the late 2010s). Regarding the study in general: Whether CD8+ T cell activation and differentiation in Susac syndrome was antigen driven was tested using repertoire sequencing.

General findings and caveats noted by the study authors: The study acknowledged that relatively few individuals were included in the TCR sequencing and HLA analysis.

Counted from cysteine to phenylalanine, this CDR3 has 14 amino acids. The retained sequence is limited to the CDR3, 42 bases, with the frame set at the first base. The junction shows trimming of 5 bases on V and 5 bases on J, and the gene matches do not reach 8 bases of it. The germline V gene gives CDR1 as SGHTA and CDR2 as FQGNSA. RNA was extracted using the RNeasy kit, and 0.5 to 1 microgram was reverse transcribed with random hexamers. The immunoSEQ multiplex PCR assay, which covers 54 Vbeta and 13 Jbeta segments, was used to amplify TCR beta CDR3 regions. Bias from PCR amplification was corrected by using a synthetic template baseline for primer optimization and for computational correction. The authors processed their data as follows. Reads were annotated to V, D and J genes per IMGT and analyzed with immunoSEQ Analyzer, keeping only productive sequences. Clonality was calculated as one minus the Shannon entropy normalized by log2 of the number of productive unique sequences. Public and private clones were assessed among the 100 most prevalent clones of each patient and control. Susac-specific clones were defined as absent from healthy and MS cohorts, some 1,000 published viral clones and other ImmuneACCESS disease sequences. TCRdb handled the public reads itself, with Q25 trimming in fastp and clone calling in MiXCR, and kept productive beta chains. Each record represents a unique CDR3 protein, reported with the most common genes and DNA among its rows. The V and J calls here are based on TCRdb, not the publication. For this sample there are about 200,000 distinct CDR3 sequences; about 96% appear just once. The top ten clonotypes cover approximately 0.097% of the sample.

The TCR comes from a human donor with multiple sclerosis. Material: CD4+ T cells from PBMCs. The chain is assembled from TRBV7-2 and TRBJ1-1, with TRBD1 identical over 7 junction bases. The DNA sequence is given as TGTGCCAGCAGCGCGCCACGACAGGGAACTGAAGCTTTCTTT. This is translated as CASSAPRQGTEAFF.